The 32 T cell receptor beta chains below were found in one sample sequenced in a study of tissue T cells after allogeneic stem cell transplantation. As for time point: mouse harvest day 14 after allogeneic transplant. Tail vein injection delivered 10^7 T-cell-depleted bone marrow cells and 10^6 splenic CD5+ T cells. Repertoires were generated with immunoSEQ multiplex PCR, while TCRdb's copy carries only in-frame clones and drops some. The repertoire consists of nearly 4,000 clones, with more than 40% occurring once and the leading ten covering 28%. Sequencing used gut tissue. Receptors were obtained from a female BALB/c mouse given C57BL/6 T cells with graft-versus-host disease after an allogeneic hematopoietic cell transplant.

As concerns this clone: Gene names follow the mouse nomenclature. The read gets to within 1 residue of the CDR3 end, and the germline J gene fills in the rest. This chain uses TRBV5 with TRBJ2-5; TRBD2 matches 12 bases. Trimming took 0 bases from V and 9 from J; bases not matched to a gene: 4. Germline CDR1 is LGHNA and CDR2 is YNLKQL (reference sequence). CDR3 size: 15 residues. The CDR3 reads CASSQDRDWGETQYF. Partial CDR3 DNA: TGTGCCAGCAGCCAAGATCGGGACTGGGGGGAGACCCAGTAC.

Notes on this clone: These gene names are mouse names. The read terminates 1 residue before the CDR3 end, so the remaining end is supplied by the germline J gene. The chain employs TRBV15 and TRBJ2-7, with D tentatively TRBD2 (6 bases). V dropped 0 bases and J dropped 4 bases, with 7 bases sitting between them. The CDR3 has 13 amino acids. Germline V gene sequence: CDR1 SGHND, CDR2 FRSKSL. The CDR3 DNA, read in part, is TGTGCCAGCAGTTTAGCTGGGGGTTATGAACAGTAC. Its protein is CASSLAGGYEQY. The full CDR3 protein is CASSLAGGYEQYF.

Of note for this clone: Mouse names are used for the genes. The DNA ends 1 residue before the CDR3 does, and the rest of the CDR3 is filled in from the germline J gene. The chain is built from TRBV12-1 and TRBJ1-2; tentative D call: TRBD1 (6 bases). The V gene lost 2 bases and the J gene lost 4 bases, with 13 bases spanning the gap. The CDR3 consists of 14 residues. Germline CDR1 reads SGHSN; CDR2 reads HYEKVE. The CDR3 reads CASSQQGGGSDYTF. The DNA read from the CDR3 is TGTGCCAGCTCTCAACAGGGAGGAGGCTCCGACTACACC.

Regarding this clone: Gene names and germline refer to mouse. The read finishes 1 residue shy of the CDR3 end, and the germline J gene is used to complete it. The gene calls are TRBV12-1 and TRBJ2-2; D uncertain. The V end lost 0 bases, the J end lost 2 bases, and 6 bases lay between the germline ends. Germline V lookup: CDR1 SGHSN, CDR2 HYEKVE. This CDR3 has 14 amino acids. The chain's CDR3 is CASSLAGNTGQLYF. CDR3 bases read: TGTGCCAGCTCTCTCGCGGGCAACACCGGGCAGCTCTAC.

About this clone itself: The gene names here belong to mouse. The read falls 1 residue short of the CDR3 end, and the missing part is taken from the germline J gene. The chain joins TRBV12-1 to TRBJ2-3; 9 nucleotides line up with TRBD2. The germline V gene encodes CDR1 SGHSN and CDR2 HYEKVE. The CDR3 spans 15 residues. V lost 3 bases and J lost 3; bases outside the gene matches: 6. The sequenced part of the CDR3 DNA is TGTGCCAGCTCTTCTTCTTGGGGGGGCGCAGAAACGCTGTAT. Translated, it gives CASSSSWGGAETLY. The complete CDR3 protein is CASSSSWGGAETLYF.

Remarks on this clone: Genes here carry mouse names. The read terminates 1 residue before the CDR3 end, so the remaining end is supplied by the germline J gene. V gene TRBV26 combines with J gene TRBJ2-7, with 9 bases lining up with TRBD2. The germline V gene encodes CDR1 KGHPV and CDR2 FQNQEV (reference sequence). Trimming removed 4 bases from V and 2 bases from J; junction bases left unmatched: 6. The CDR3 is 15 residues long. This CDR3 reads CASSRLLGGTYEQYF. CDR3 bases read: TGTGCCAGCAGTCGGCTGCTGGGGGGGACCTATGAACAGTAC.

In its sample, this clone ranks as medium-sized (0.01 to 0.1%). Genes here carry mouse names. The CDR3 extends 1 residue past the end of the read, so its final part is completed from the germline J gene. The rearrangement links TRBV16 to TRBJ1-4; 8 nucleotides match TRBD1. This CDR3 is 15 amino acids long. J was trimmed by 7 bases and V by 2 bases; bases with no gene match: 6. Germline lookup yields CDR1 SGHSA and CDR2 FRNQAP. Partial CDR3 DNA: TGTGCAAGCAGCTTACGGCAGGGGGCGAGCGAAAGATTATTT. This codes for CASSLRQGASERLF. The entire CDR3 reads CASSLRQGASERLFF. Based on the CDR3 plus reference TRBV16 and TRBJ1-4, the full variable domain is NAGVIQTPRHKVTGKGQEATLWCEPISGHSAVFWYRQTIVQGLEFLTYFRNQAPIDDSGMPKERFSAQMPNQSHSTLKIQSTQPQDSAVYLCASSLRQGASERLFFGHGTKLSVL.

A single count supports this clone. Germline and genes here are mouse. Read data end 1 residue before the CDR3 end; the end is taken from the germline J gene. The chain uses TRBV13-2 and TRBJ1-6; TRBD1 agrees at 8 bases. Being an ORF, TRBJ1-6 has a function that is uncertain. CDR3 length: 16 amino acids. Per germline, CDR1 NNHNN and CDR2 SYGAGS (reference sequence). V trimming: 3 bases; J trimming: 6 bases; junction bases outside the gene matches: 8. CDR3 residues: CASGGRGQGGNSPLYF. CDR3 DNA (partial): TGTGCCAGCGGTGGGCGCGGACAGGGAGGTAATTCGCCCCTCTAC.

For this clone: The germline and genes are mouse ones. The CDR3 is cut off 1 residue early in the read; its end comes from the germline J gene. This chain joins TRBV26 and TRBJ1-3; maybe TRBD1 (6 bases). V lost 4 bases, J lost 0 bases, and 16 bases lay in between. CDR1 KGHPV and CDR2 FQNQEV come from the germline V gene (reference sequence). There are 17 residues in the CDR3. Incomplete CDR3 DNA: TGTGCCAGCAGTCCCCGACGGGGGGCTCTTTCTGGAAATACGCTCTAT. It codes for CASSPRRGALSGNTLY. The whole CDR3 sequence is CASSPRRGALSGNTLYF.

Of note for this clone: Mouse names are used for the genes. The CDR3 DNA, read in part, is TGCACCTGCAGTGCGGGACAAAACACAGAAGTCTTC. This encodes CTCSAGQNTEVF. In full, the CDR3 reads CTCSAGQNTEVFF. The rearrangement links TRBV1 to TRBJ1-1, with D perhaps TRBD1 (6 bases). Read data end 1 residue before the CDR3 end; the end is taken from the germline J gene. Trimming cost V 3 bases and J 1 base, with 6 bases left between them. CDR3 length equals 13 residues. From germline, CDR1 is NSQYPW and CDR2 LRSPGD (reference sequence).

A word on this clone: Genes and germline come from the mouse. The read finishes 1 residue shy of the CDR3 end, and the germline J gene is used to complete it. V gene TRBV26 combines with J gene TRBJ2-5; D is unresolved. In germline, CDR1 is KGHPV, CDR2 FQNQEV (reference sequence). The ends were cut back, 3 bases at V and 0 bases at J, with 4 bases in the middle. There are 13 residues in the CDR3. The sequenced CDR3 bases are TGTGCCAGCAGTCTCAATAACCAAGACACCCAGTAC. It is translated as CASSLNNQDTQY. In full, the CDR3 reads CASSLNNQDTQYF. The variable domain in full, with the rest retrieved from reference TRBV26 and TRBJ2-5, is NSKVIQTPRYLVKGQGQKAKMRCIPEKGHPVVFWYQQNKNNEFKFLINFQNQEVLQQIDMTEKRFSAECPSNSPCSLEIQSSEAGDSALYLCASSLNNQDTQYFGPGTRLLVL.

As for this clone: Each gene name is a mouse one. The DNA ends 1 residue before the CDR3 does, and the rest of the CDR3 is filled in from the germline J gene. The chain joins TRBV14 to TRBJ2-2, with TRBD1 identical over 7 bases. V shed 3 bases, J shed 0 bases, and the junction held 2 bases outside the gene matches. The CDR3 spans 15 residues. Per germline, CDR1 SGHDT and CDR2 FRDEAV. The sequenced CDR3 bases are TGTGCCAGCAGTTACAGGGGTGCAAACACCGGGCAGCTCTAC. It translates to CASSYRGANTGQLY. The complete CDR3 reads CASSYRGANTGQLYF.

On this clone itself: Mouse names are used for the genes. The sequenced fragment ends 1 residue before the CDR3 boundary, so the rest is inferred from the germline J gene. The rearrangement links TRBV3 to TRBJ2-1, with 13 positions matching TRBD2. This CDR3 has 15 residues. V lost 6 bases, J lost 4 bases, and 3 bases stayed unmatched. The germline CDR1 and CDR2 sequences are SNHLY and FYNGKV (reference sequence). CDR3 in amino acids: CASRDWGGRYAEQFF. The covered CDR3 bases are TGTGCCAGCAGGGACTGGGGGGGCCGGTATGCTGAGCAGTTC.

Of note for this clone: Gene names denote mouse genes. The CDR3 goes on 1 residue after the read ends, and that part is filled in from the germline J gene. The chain joins TRBV12-1 to TRBJ1-3; D ambiguous. The germline V gene encodes CDR1 SGHSN and CDR2 HYEKVE. V was shortened by 3 bases and J by 0 bases, with 11 bases between the two germline ends. This CDR3 spans 15 amino acids. CDR3 DNA, as far as it was read: TGTGCCAGCTCTAAAAATCCGGGTTCTGGAAATACGCTCTAT. It specifies CASSKNPGSGNTLY. Given in full, the CDR3 is CASSKNPGSGNTLYF.

This clone was observed a single time. A junction boundary mismatches the germline segment, possibly from a read error. Germline and genes here are mouse. Sequencing ends 1 residue short of the CDR3 end; the germline J gene provides the rest. The rearrangement uses TRBV26 and TRBJ2-7; tentatively, D is TRBD1 (5 bases). This CDR3 is built from 14 residues. The V gene's germline CDR1 is KGHPV and CDR2 FQNQEV (reference sequence). CDR3 protein: CARSPRVESYEQYF. The CDR3 DNA, read in part, is TGTGCCCGCAGTCCCAGGGTCGAGTCCTATGAACAGTAC. The full variable domain, rest sourced from reference TRBV26 and TRBJ2-7, is NSKVIQTPRYLVKGQGQKAKMRCIPEKGHPVVFWYQQNKNNEFKFLINFQNQEVLQQIDMTEKRFSAECPSNSPCSLEIQSSEAGDSALYLCARSPRVESYEQYFGPGTRLTVL.

This clone counts as medium-sized. Genes here carry mouse names. The CDR3 end falls 1 residue outside the read, so it is completed with the germline J gene. V and J are TRBV23 and TRBJ2-7; TRBD1 reflects the table's D call only, with no check against the DNA. Germline CDR1 reads KGHTA; CDR2 reads FQNQQP. The CDR3 contains 11 residues. CDR3: CSSLPRYEQYF. The DNA read from the CDR3 is TGCTCCAGCCTCCCCAGATATGAACAGTAC.

A note on this clone: All gene names here are mouse names. The DNA ends 1 residue before the CDR3 does, and the rest of the CDR3 is filled in from the germline J gene. The V call is TRBV12-2, the J call TRBJ1-4; TRBD1 agrees at 9 bases. The length of the CDR3 is 16 residues. Germline V lookup: CDR1 SGHLS, CDR2 HYDKME. J gave up 1 base and V 0 bases, and 2 bases lay outside the gene matches. CDR3 sequence reads: CASSLSQGASNERLFF. The CDR3 DNA, read in part, is TGTGCCAGCTCTCTCTCACAGGGGGCTTCCAACGAAAGATTATTT.

This clone was picked up a small number of times. Genes and germline come from the mouse. The missing CDR3 end, 1 residue past where the read stops, is filled in from the germline J gene. The chain is built from TRBV16 and TRBJ2-5, with no clear D. With 4 bases removed from V and 1 base from J, the gap between germline ends came to 0 bases. Germline CDR1 and CDR2: SGHSA and FRNQAP. This CDR3 is 11 amino acids long. The sequenced part of the CDR3 DNA is TGTGCAAGCAGCTACCAAGACACCCAGTAC. It is translated as CASSYQDTQY. The CDR3 in full is CASSYQDTQYF.

Remarks on this clone: Genes here carry mouse names. The CDR3 is cut off 1 residue early in the read; its end comes from the germline J gene. This chain joins TRBV3 and TRBJ1-6; no clear D. TRBJ1-6 carries the ORF label, with uncertain function. Germline values: CDR1 SNHLY, CDR2 FYNGKV (reference sequence). V gave up 3 bases and J gave up 2 bases, with 2 bases separating them. CDR3 size: 13 residues. Incomplete CDR3 DNA: TGTGCCAGCAGCTTGGCCTATAATTCGCCCCTCTAC. It translates to CASSLAYNSPLY. The whole CDR3 reads CASSLAYNSPLYF.

As for this clone: Gene names and germline match the mouse. The read terminates 1 residue before the CDR3 end, so the remaining end is supplied by the germline J gene. This chain uses TRBV13-1 with TRBJ2-3, with TRBD1 as a possible D gene (6 bases). Trimming removed 2 bases from V and 3 bases from J, with 13 bases in between. This CDR3 has 15 amino acids. Germline-derived CDR1 and CDR2 are NSHNY and SYGAGN. CDR3 sequence reads: CASSEQGGRAETLYF. Partial CDR3 DNA: TGTGCCAGCAGTGAACAGGGAGGGAGGGCAGAAACGCTGTAT.

A few counts support this clone. Germline and genes: mouse. The CDR3 reads CASSLGGALEQYF. The CDR3 DNA, read in part, is TGTGCCAGCTCTCTGGGGGGGGCGCTCGAACAGTAC. The chain combines TRBV12-2 with TRBJ2-7; TRBD2 matches at 8 bases. The CDR3 goes on 1 residue after the read ends, and that part is filled in from the germline J gene. This CDR3 comprises 13 residues. V lost 1 base to trimming and J lost 7 bases; unmatched junction nucleotides: 5. Germline loops: CDR1 SGHLS, CDR2 HYDKME. Full variable domain (missing parts from reference TRBV12-2 and TRBJ2-7): NSGVVQSPRYIIKGKGERSILKCIPISGHLSVAWYQQTQGQELKFFIQHYDKMERDKGNLPSRFSVQQFDDYHSEMNMSALELEDSAVYFCASSLGGALEQYFGPGTRLTVL.

Note on this clone: Gene names and germline match the mouse. The DNA ends 1 residue before the CDR3 does, and the rest of the CDR3 is filled in from the germline J gene. The chain carries TRBV12-1 and TRBJ2-4; D assignment may be TRBD1 or TRBD2 (6 bases each). The germline gives CDR1 SGHSN, CDR2 HYEKVE. V was pared by 0 bases and J by 4 bases, with 10 bases between. The length of the CDR3 is 14 residues. The CDR3 bases that were read are TGTGCCAGCTCTCTCATGGGGGCGGAAAACACCTTGTAC. Its translation: CASSLMGAENTLY. The CDR3, in full, reads CASSLMGAENTLYF.

This clone showed up just a few times. The genes are named according to mouse. The read falls 1 residue short of the CDR3 end, and the missing part is taken from the germline J gene. The chain is built from TRBV31 and TRBJ1-4; no clear D. The CDR3 is 13 residues long. V dropped 5 bases and J dropped 1 base, with 8 bases sitting between them. CDR1 GKSSPN and CDR2 SITVG come from the germline V gene. Here the CDR3 reads CAWGKNSNERLFF. The part of the CDR3 DNA that was read is TGTGCCTGGGGCAAAAATTCCAACGAAAGATTATTT. The entire variable domain, with the rest obtained from reference TRBV31 and TRBJ1-4, is as follows: AQTIHQWPVAEIKAVGSPLSLGCTIKGKSSPNLYWYWQATGGTLQQLFYSITVGQVESVVQLNLSASRPKDDQFILSTEKLLLSHSGFYLCAWGKNSNERLFFGHGTKLSVL.

Only a few counts were recorded for this clone. Genes and germline are mouse. The sequence runs out 1 residue before the end of the CDR3; the remainder is reconstructed from the germline J gene. The V and J genes are TRBV12-1 and TRBJ1-1, with a tentative D call TRBD1 (6 bases). Germline V gene sequence: CDR1 SGHSN, CDR2 HYEKVE. The CDR3 extends over 13 amino acids. V lost 2 bases and J lost 1, with 7 bases in between. The covered CDR3 bases are TGTGCCAGCTCTCCAGGGGCGAACACAGAAGTCTTC. This sequence encodes CASSPGANTEVF. The entire CDR3 sequence reads CASSPGANTEVFF.

For this clone: The genes are named according to mouse. The CDR3 reads CSSRPGLGVSQNTLYF. CDR3 bases read: TGCTCCAGCAGACCGGGACTGGGGGTTAGTCAAAACACCTTGTAC. The chain couples TRBV23 to TRBJ2-4; the table's D call, TRBD2, was not checked against the DNA. The read stops 1 residue short of the end of the CDR3; the missing end is completed from the germline J gene. This CDR3 contains 16 residues. Germline CDR1 reads KGHTA; CDR2 reads FQNQQP. Drawing the rest from reference TRBV23 and TRBJ2-4, the complete variable domain is DAAVTQKPRYLIKMKGQEAEMKCIPEKGHTAVFWYQQKQSKELKFLIYFQNQQPLDQIDMVKERFSAVCPSSSLCSLGIRTCEAEDSALYLCSSRPGLGVSQNTLYFGAGTRLSVL.

As to this clone: Gene and germline names: mouse. The read terminates 1 residue before the CDR3 end, so the remaining end is supplied by the germline J gene. This chain links TRBV1 with TRBJ2-3; 11 bases agree with TRBD2. V trimming: 2 bases; J trimming: 6 bases; junction bases outside the gene matches: 1. This CDR3 comprises 14 residues. CDR1 NSQYPW and CDR2 LRSPGD come from the germline V gene (reference sequence). The sequenced part of the CDR3 DNA is TGCACCTGCAGTGCACGGGACTGGGGGGAAACGCTGTAT. This codes for CTCSARDWGETLY. The CDR3 in full is CTCSARDWGETLYF. Full variable domain (outside the CDR3, taken from reference TRBV1 and TRBJ2-3): VTLLEQNPRWRLVPRGQAVNLRCILKNSQYPWMSWYQQDLQKQLQWLFTLRSPGDKEVKSLPGADYLATRVTDTELRLQVANMSQGRTLYCTCSARDWGETLYFGSGTRLTVL.

This clone is large (0.1 to 1%). Gene names are the mouse ones. The read ends 1 residue shy of where the CDR3 ends; the end is completed using the germline J gene. The genes are TRBV16 and TRBJ2-1; maybe TRBD2 (7 bases). Trimming took off 1 base at V and 2 bases at J, with 9 bases between the two ends. The CDR3 sequence is 15 residues long. Germline V gene lookup returns CDR1 SGHSA and CDR2 FRNQAP. The CDR3 is CASSLGGGDYAEQFF. The DNA read from the CDR3 is TGTGCAAGCAGCTTAGGAGGGGGGGACTATGCTGAGCAGTTC.

This clone is labeled as medium-sized (0.01 to 0.1%). The gene names given are mouse names. The CDR3 goes on 1 residue after the read ends, and that part is filled in from the germline J gene. The rearrangement uses TRBV26 and TRBJ1-1; D gene ambiguous. CDR3 size: 13 residues. The V end lost 2 bases, the J end lost 1 base, and 5 bases lay between the germline ends. Looked up from germline, CDR1 is KGHPV and CDR2 is FQNQEV (reference sequence). CDR3 region: CASSLTGNTEVFF. The sequenced CDR3 bases are TGTGCCAGCAGTCTGACCGGGAACACAGAAGTCTTC.

This clone was counted between two and nine times. The germline and genes are mouse ones. The read finishes 1 residue shy of the CDR3 end, and the germline J gene is used to complete it. The rearrangement uses TRBV12-2 and TRBJ1-1; 8 bases agree with TRBD1. CDR3 length: 13 amino acids. Germline assignment: CDR1 SGHLS and CDR2 HYDKME. Trimming took 4 bases from V and 5 from J; bases not matched to a gene: 5. CDR3 DNA (partial): TGTGCCAGCTCCCGACAGGGGCGGACAGAAGTCTTC. It translates to CASSRQGRTEVF. The CDR3 as a whole reads CASSRQGRTEVFF.

Regarding this clone: Mouse gene names and germline throughout. The read is 1 residue too short to cover the CDR3 end, so that end is filled in from the germline J gene. The chain employs TRBV12-2 and TRBJ2-2, with D maybe TRBD2 (5 bases). Trimming took 2 bases from V and 0 from J, leaving 6 bases between them. This CDR3 comprises 14 residues. The germline V gene has CDR1 SGHLS and CDR2 HYDKME. The sequenced CDR3 bases are TGTGCCAGCTCTCCGACTGCAAACACCGGGCAGCTCTAC. Its translation: CASSPTANTGQLY. The entire CDR3 protein is CASSPTANTGQLYF.

On this clone itself: Gene names follow the mouse nomenclature. The observed sequence ends 1 residue before the CDR3 terminus, with the missing tail filled in from the germline J gene. The J gene is TRBJ2-5, the V gene TRBV12-2; 8 positions match TRBD2. The V gene end was trimmed by 2 bases and the J gene end by 5 bases; junction bases not matched to a gene: 2. Germline V gives CDR1 SGHLS, CDR2 HYDKME. CDR3 length: 13 residues. CDR3 DNA (partial): TGTGCCAGCTCTCGGGGGGGCCTAGACACCCAGTAC. Residues: CASSRGGLDTQY. The CDR3 reads in full as CASSRGGLDTQYF.

This clone has just a few counts. Germline and genes here are mouse. The read comes to an end 1 residue before the CDR3 does, leaving the germline J gene to fill in the end. This rearrangement joins TRBV15 to TRBJ2-7; 9 bases fit TRBD1. Germline CDR1 reads SGHND; CDR2 reads FRSKSL. V lost 4 bases and J lost 7; bases outside the gene matches: 8. The CDR3 runs 14 residues. The CDR3 here is CASSWGQGMREQYF. The CDR3 bases that were read are TGTGCCAGCAGTTGGGGACAGGGAATGAGAGAACAGTAC.